The 29 T cell receptor beta chains below all came from one sample that was sequenced in a study of blood T cell repertoires in COVID-19. TCRdb keeps only in-frame clones here, not all; method: immunoSEQ multiplex PCR. This table has about 120,000 clones, about 80% appearing once. The sequenced sample was peripheral blood. The source is a man aged 55 to 70 with active or convalescent COVID-19.

The CDR3 reads CASSRPQGARSDTQYF. The DNA for the CDR3 is TGTGCCAGCAGCCGACCCCAGGGGGCGAGGTCAGATACGCAGTATTTT. V gene TRBV9 combines with J gene TRBJ2-3; TRBD1 matches at 8 bases. Unmatched junction bases numbered 11, after V lost 4 bases and J lost 4 bases. This CDR3 spans 16 amino acids. Germline V gives CDR1 SGDLS, CDR2 YYNGEE.

The chain uses TRBV18 and TRBJ2-7; TRBD2 matches 8 bases. Germline loops: CDR1 KGHSH, CDR2 LQKENI. This CDR3 is 15 amino acids long. The ends lost 2 bases at V and 0 bases at J; junction bases unmatched: 3. DNA of the CDR3: TGTGCCAGCTCACCAGTAGCGGGAAGCTCCTACGAGCAGTACTTC. Translated, it gives CASSPVAGSSYEQYF. The whole variable domain, filled in from reference TRBV18 and TRBJ2-7, reads NAGVMQNPRHLVRRRGQEARLRCSPMKGHSHVYWYRQLPEEGLKFMVYLQKENIIDESGMPKERFSAEFPKEGPSILRIQQVVRGDSAAYFCASSPVAGSSYEQYFGPGTRLTVT.

V and J are TRBV27 and TRBJ2-7, with TRBD1 matching over 7 bases. Germline CDR1 reads MNHEY; CDR2 reads SMNVEV (reference sequence). The V gene end was trimmed by 8 bases and the J gene end by 3 bases; junction bases not matched to a gene: 7. The CDR3 consists of 13 residues. The CDR3 loop reads CASGLTGNYEQYF. Written as DNA, the CDR3 is TGTGCCAGCGGGCTGACAGGGAACTACGAGCAGTACTTC.

The rearrangement links TRBV28 to TRBJ1-1; D is ambiguous. Germline V gene sequence: CDR1 MDHEN, CDR2 SYDVKM. The V and J ends lost 2 bases and 4 bases respectively, with 11 bases between them. The CDR3 has 14 residues. The CDR3 loop reads CASSLGFRSTEAFF. CDR3 in DNA: TGTGCCAGCAGTTTAGGGTTTCGGAGCACTGAAGCTTTCTTT.

The chain joins TRBV13 to TRBJ2-3; a weak D match, TRBD2 (6 bases). Germline CDR1 reads PRHDT; CDR2 reads FYEKMQ (reference sequence). The germline V and J ends were trimmed by 4 bases and 8 bases, with 16 bases remaining between them. The CDR3 is 14 amino acids. The CDR3: CASSSWGEIVTQYF. The CDR3 region has the DNA TGTGCCAGCAGCTCCTGGGGGGAGATCGTTACGCAGTATTTT.

The chain combines TRBV13 with TRBJ1-3, with D unclear. This CDR3 comprises 13 residues. The germline V gene encodes CDR1 PRHDT and CDR2 FYEKMQ (reference sequence). V lost 3 bases, J lost 7 bases, and 10 bases lay in between. In DNA, the CDR3 is TGTGCCAGCAGCTTCGGGGAGGCTAACACCATATATTTT. Translation: CASSFGEANTIYF.

The chain is built from TRBV6-5 and TRBJ1-1; D uncertain. V gave up 6 bases and J gave up 5 bases, with 7 bases separating them. CDR3 length: 11 amino acids. Per germline, CDR1 MNHEY and CDR2 SVGAGI. In DNA form, the CDR3 reads TGTGCCAGCAGCCTATGGACTGAAGCTTTCTTT. Its protein product is CASSLWTEAFF.

In its sample, this clone was seen once. The V call is TRBV5-6, the J call TRBJ2-1, with D unresolved. The CDR3 totals 11 residues. The ends were cut back, 2 bases at V and 8 bases at J, with 5 bases in the middle. Germline V gene sequence: CDR1 SGHDT, CDR2 YYEEEE. CDR3: CASSFMYEQFF. For the CDR3, the DNA is TGTGCCAGCAGCTTTATGTATGAGCAGTTCTTC. Together with reference TRBV5-6 and TRBJ2-1, the CDR3 gives the full variable domain: DAGVTQSPTHLIKTRGQQVTLRCSPKSGHDTVSWYQQALGQGPQFIFQYYEEEERQRGNFPDRFSGHQFPNYSSELNVNALLLGDSALYLCASSFMYEQFFGPGTRLTVL.

This chain connects TRBV2 to TRBJ2-7; weak D call: TRBD1 (5 bases). The germline CDR1 and CDR2 sequences are SNHLY and FYNNEI. The CDR3 spans 13 residues. The germline V and J ends were trimmed by 6 bases and 4 bases, with 13 bases remaining between them. CDR3 loop: CASRGQSVYEQYF. The CDR3 DNA follows: TGTGCCAGCAGGGGGCAGTCGGTTTACGAGCAGTACTTC.

This clone was seen just once. The genes are TRBV7-2 and TRBJ2-2; a possible D gene is TRBD2 (6 bases). This CDR3 contains 15 residues. In germline, CDR1 is SGHTA, CDR2 FQGNSA. V was clipped by 2 bases and J by 2 bases, with 9 bases between them. This CDR3 is CASSLTGANTGELFF. The CDR3 region has the DNA TGTGCCAGCAGCTTAACGGGAGCTAACACCGGGGAGCTGTTTTTT.

This rearrangement joins TRBV5-8 to TRBJ2-3, with TRBD2 as a possible D gene (5 bases). In germline, CDR1 is SGHTS, CDR2 YDEGEE. With 4 bases removed from V and 0 bases from J, the gap between germline ends came to 12 bases. The CDR3 is 15 residues long. Written as DNA, the CDR3 is TGTGCCAGCAGCCCCGGAGGTCCTAGCACAGATACGCAGTATTTT. The encoded protein is CASSPGGPSTDTQYF.

This clone was seen once. The rearrangement links TRBV19 to TRBJ2-3; D perhaps matches TRBD1 (5 bases). This CDR3 has 14 residues. The ends were cut back, 9 bases at V and 1 base at J, with 14 bases in the middle. Germline CDR1 reads LNHDA; CDR2 reads SQIVND (reference sequence). The CDR3 here is CASVPGRRTDTQYF. In DNA, the CDR3 is TGTGCCAGCGTACCAGGGCGGCGCACAGATACGCAGTATTTT.

This clone showed up just once. The V and J genes are TRBV7-2 and TRBJ2-5, with TRBD2 as a possible D gene (6 bases). Germline assignment: CDR1 SGHTA and CDR2 FQGNSA. V was cut by 5 bases and J by 4 bases, with 20 bases left in between. CDR3 length: 16 amino acids. CDR3 protein: CASSHQLGEAGETQYF. CDR3 DNA sequence: TGTGCCAGCAGCCACCAACTAGGGGAGGCTGGAGAGACCCAGTACTTC.

The chain employs TRBV28 and TRBJ2-1; 8 bases are a match to TRBD2. V was clipped by 3 bases and J by 10 bases; unmatched bases: 11. This CDR3 has 15 amino acids. The germline V gene has CDR1 MDHEN and CDR2 SYDVKM. CDR3 sequence (DNA): TGTGCCAGCAGTTTCGGGTTAAGCGGGAGAGACGAGCAGTTCTTC. It translates to CASSFGLSGRDEQFF.

The chain recombines TRBV18 with TRBJ2-7; TRBD1 matches 9 bases. The ends lost 3 bases at V and 6 bases at J; junction bases unmatched: 9. The germline CDR1 and CDR2 sequences are KGHSH and LQKENI. The CDR3 loop spans 15 amino acids. The CDR3 region is CASSPYRGRRSEQYF. The CDR3 DNA is TGTGCCAGCTCACCGTACAGGGGGCGACGGAGCGAGCAGTACTTC.

The rearrangement uses TRBV7-2 and TRBJ2-4; TRBD1 matches 7 bases. Trimming cost V 5 bases and J 6 bases; bases outside gene matches: 7. The germline gives CDR1 SGHTA, CDR2 FQGNSA. The CDR3 is 14 residues long. The CDR3 coding sequence is TGTGCCAGCAGCGGAACGGGACAGAGAAACATTCAGTACTTC. Translation gives CASSGTGQRNIQYF. The variable domain in full, with the rest retrieved from reference TRBV7-2 and TRBJ2-4, is GAGVSQSPSNKVTEKGKDVELRCDPISGHTALYWYRQSLGQGLEFLIYFQGNSAPDKSGLPSDRFSAERTGGSVSTLTIQRTQQEDSAVYLCASSGTGQRNIQYFGAGTRLSVL.

The chain is built from TRBV6-2 or TRBV6-3 and TRBJ1-2; the D gene is possibly TRBD1 (6 bases). This CDR3 is 13 amino acids long. V lost 5 bases to trimming and J lost 8 bases, with 15 bases between them. Per the germline V gene, CDR1 is MNHEY and CDR2 is SVGEGT. Here the CDR3 reads CASSGPGEEGYTF. The CDR3 nucleotides are TGTGCCAGCAGTGGACCAGGGGAAGAAGGCTACACCTTC.

This clone has just a few counts. The chain is built from TRBV4-2 and TRBJ2-2; D might be TRBD2 (5 bases). Germline V gives CDR1 LGHNA, CDR2 YNFKEQ. This CDR3 contains 13 residues. Trimming took off 4 bases at V and 6 bases at J, with 9 bases between the two ends. The CDR3 DNA sequence: TGTGCCAGCAGCCCTACGCGGGCCGGGGAGCTGTTTTTT. Residues: CASSPTRAGELFF.

The chain combines TRBV29-1 with TRBJ2-3, with TRBD2 matching 11 bases. The V segment lost 2 bases and the J segment 15 bases; nucleotides outside the gene matches: 7. The CDR3 loop spans 12 amino acids. CDR1 is SQVTM, CDR2 ANQGSEA, per germline. The CDR3 DNA is TGCAGCGTTGAATGGGGACTAGCGGTGTTTTATTTT. Protein sequence: CSVEWGLAVFYF.

The chain carries TRBV5-4 and TRBJ1-2, with D tentatively TRBD1 (5 bases). CDR3 length: 17 amino acids. Trimming removed 6 bases at V and 0 bases at J, with 21 bases between. CDR1 SGHNT and CDR2 YYREEE come from the germline V gene (reference sequence). The CDR3 DNA follows: TGTGCCAGCATCAAATCCGGGACTGTAGAGCCTAACTATGGCTACACCTTC. Protein sequence: CASIKSGTVEPNYGYTF.

Regarding this clone: The DNA is omitted, as the CDR3 cannot be located on it reliably, and the CDR3 follows TCRdb's listing. CDR3 sequence: CASSSSGQGFENYGYTF. The chain couples TRBV28 to TRBJ1-2; TRBD1, as called in the table, went unchecked against the DNA. Germline values: CDR1 MDHEN, CDR2 SYDVKM. Both ends counted, the CDR3 spans 17 residues.

This clone has just one count. V and J are TRBV9 and TRBJ2-3; 7 bases are shared with TRBD2. This CDR3 spans 14 amino acids. Germline-derived CDR1 and CDR2 are SGDLS and YYNGEE. V was pared by 4 bases and J by 5 bases, with 7 bases of the junction left unmatched. The CDR3 bases are TGTGCCAGCAGCCCCTGGACTAGTCAAGATACGCAGTATTTT. Protein product: CASSPWTSQDTQYF.

The gene calls are TRBV19 and TRBJ2-2; D uncertain. The germline CDR1 and CDR2 sequences are LNHDA and SQIVND (reference sequence). The CDR3 is 14 residues long. Trimming removed 3 bases at V and 13 bases at J, with 18 bases between. As DNA, the CDR3 is TGTGCCAGTAGTATTTCGCCAGGCGCCCACCGGCTGTTTTTT. This translates into CASSISPGAHRLFF.

This clone was observed once. The gene calls are TRBV2 and TRBJ2-1; 8 bases are shared with TRBD2. CDR1 and CDR2 from the germline V gene are SNHLY and FYNNEI. Trimming took 7 bases from V and 9 from J; bases not matched to a gene: 8. The CDR3 consists of 13 residues. CDR3 sequence: CASTTGLAGEQFF. In DNA, the CDR3 is TGTGCCAGCACCACTGGACTAGCCGGTGAGCAGTTCTTC.

The chain links TRBV7-3 to TRBJ1-1; maybe TRBD1 (5 bases). Trimming pared 5 bases from V and 6 bases from J, leaving 13 bases between. Germline-derived CDR1 and CDR2 are SGHTA and FQGTGA. This CDR3 is built from 13 residues. CDR3: CASSPSGISEAFF. The DNA of the CDR3 is TGTGCCAGCAGCCCTTCAGGGATATCTGAAGCTTTCTTT.

The rearrangement joins TRBV19 to TRBJ2-7; 8 bases map to TRBD2. CDR1 is LNHDA, CDR2 SQIVND, per germline (reference sequence). J gave up 4 bases and V 3 bases, and 8 bases lay outside the gene matches. This CDR3 spans 15 amino acids. CDR3 residues: CASSIGGGRLYEQYF. CDR3 nucleotides: TGTGCCAGTAGTATCGGCGGGGGGCGGTTGTACGAGCAGTACTTC. Supplemented by reference TRBV19 and TRBJ2-7, the full variable domain reads DGGITQSPKYLFRKEGQNVTLSCEQNLNHDAMYWYRQDPGQGLRLIYYSQIVNDFQKGDIAEGYSVSREKKESFPLTVTSAQKNPTAFYLCASSIGGGRLYEQYFGPGTRLTVT.

This clone was detected only a few times. The chain has TRBV19 and TRBJ2-1; weak D call: TRBD1 (6 bases). The CDR3 is 16 residues long. The V gene lost 5 bases and the J gene lost 1 base, with 15 bases spanning the gap. Germline V gene data show CDR1 as LNHDA and CDR2 as SQIVND (reference sequence). In DNA, the CDR3 is TGTGCCAGTAGTCTGTCAGGTAGGGGGTCCTACAATGAGCAGTTCTTC. Protein product: CASSLSGRGSYNEQFF.

The J gene is TRBJ1-1, the V gene TRBV27; D is unclear. CDR3 length: 14 amino acids. CDR1 is MNHEY and CDR2 is SMNVEV in the germline V gene (reference sequence). Between the trimmed V and J ends, which lost 2 bases and 0 bases, there was a span of 7 bases. CDR3 sequence reads: CASSLQSLNTEAFF. The CDR3 nucleotides read TGTGCCAGCAGTTTACAATCATTGAACACTGAAGCTTTCTTT.

The chain links TRBV6-2 or TRBV6-3 to TRBJ2-7, with a weak D call TRBD2 (6 bases). This CDR3 is 13 amino acids long. V lost 6 bases and J lost 2, with 11 bases in between. In germline, CDR1 is MNHEY, CDR2 SVGEGT. CDR3 sequence reads: CASSGTAAYEQYF. CDR3 coding DNA: TGTGCCAGCAGCGGGACTGCAGCCTACGAGCAGTACTTC.